These T cell receptor beta chains were read from a single sample in a study of identical twins. Each CDR3 protein is one row after TCRdb ran MiXCR on the 5' RACE reads. Here the sample spans approximately 600,000 distinct CDR3 sequences, 7.1% being singletons. This sample also appeared in a second study, on yellow fever vaccine responses in identical twins.

Sequencing was performed on PBMCs. All receptors come from a woman between 18 and 29 years old in good health. The conserved cysteine and the conserved F or W are not part of the CDR3 here. Fields, in order: V gene, CDR3 protein.

TRBV7-2,ASSLDRGRNQPQH
TRBV29-1,SVEGTGRSYNEQF
TRBV28,ASKTGTTISPLH
TRBV12-3/TRBV12-4,ASSLSTTGEKLF
TRBV6-1,ASSEVQGGGSLH
TRBV29-1,SVAWDEKLF
TRBV28,ASSWGQHLNTEAF
TRBV7-2,ASSLVAAGSNTQY
TRBV28,ASSPPDRSSGNTIY
TRBV12-3/TRBV12-4,ASSLAFEAF
TRBV5-1,ASSLELAEYEQF
TRBV5-1,ASSLTHTLVDYGYT
TRBV7-2,ASSLFEGADTGELF
TRBV5-1,ASSSGLAGVGTGELF
TRBV6-8,ASSYGGKQETQY
TRBV7-9,ASSSVAVHLYNEQF
TRBV5-6,ANLPLATGELF
TRBV5-1,ASSFFSQGGYNEQF
TRBV5-1,ASSDGGGMTDTQY
TRBV25-1,ASSESGPGEDTQY
TRBV12-3/TRBV12-4,ASSLRRGGSYEQF
TRBV11-1,ASSLGRGSEKYEQY
TRBV9,ASTVGLADSNEQF
TRBV19,ASSIDRAPYGYT
TRBV12-3/TRBV12-4,ASSLSQGVTTDTQY
TRBV12-3/TRBV12-4,ASSQGRGGTDTQY
TRBV5-1,ASSLLPGGGDYEQY
TRBV12-3/TRBV12-4,ASTFEVTPGNTIY
TRBV7-9,ASSSESGRASEQY
TRBV28,ASSSSTGPAETQY
TRBV6-1,ASSSGQKNIQY
TRBV10-3,AISRREPSFGVNEKLF
TRBV20-1,SARPGTGRTDTQY
TRBV10-3,AISLRDRDYGYT
TRBV20-1,SARDKGYNTEAF
TRBV12-3/TRBV12-4,ASSPQGSQPQH
TRBV6-5,ASSYSGTGLYEQY
TRBV20-1,SAPSGRKNTEAF
TRBV20-1,SSTATSGLGTQY
TRBV5-1,ASSDGTGGFDEKLF
TRBV7-9,ASSLGLAGADEQF
TRBV2,ASSPTGTPLRNEQF
TRBV12-3/TRBV12-4,ASSSHRRSTGELF
TRBV14,ASSTAGGARGEQF
TRBV9,ASSVGGGNVADTQY
TRBV3-1,ASSRAGRGYT
TRBV12-3/TRBV12-4,ASGGRTEAF
TRBV2,ASRDRLNYGYT
TRBV20-1,SARGIGQDSSYEQY
TRBV9,ASSVEGTDNSPLH
TRBV21-1,ASSKERGRYGQGRETQY
TRBV29-1,SVGQGVETQY
TRBV18,ASSPAALGVFPPQH
TRBV7-8,ASSTPGTSGRLDQY
TRBV12-3/TRBV12-4,ASSPGFRERNEQY